This T cell receptor beta chain was sequenced for a study of cytomegalovirus exposure and HLA in healthy donors. Study outcomes and limitations: The authors judged a highly shared variant cluster likely a sequencing artifact. Presence/absence analyses supposed approximately even sequencing depth among donors.

The donors, nominally healthy at sampling, likely had unrecorded immune exposures. On this clone itself: The target antigen is unknown.

Amplification used 60 Vbeta primers and 13 Jbeta primers. Method: immunoSEQ multiplex PCR; TCRdb's copy keeps in-frame clones and lacks some. The sample has some 130,000 clones, 65% to 80% seen once. CDR3 length: 22 residues. Germline CDR1 reads SGHTA; CDR2 reads FQGTGA. V shed 5 bases and J 0 bases; nucleotides not matched to a gene: 22. Material for sequencing was PBMCs. V gene TRBV7-3 combines with J gene TRBJ2-7; 13 bases fit TRBD2. The TCR sequence derives from a man aged 35 to 55 in good health and CMV-seronegative. The CDR3 sequence: CASSTRARRGTSGAPSSYEQYF. For the CDR3, the DNA is TGTGCCAGCAGCACCCGGGCCCGACGGGGGACTAGCGGGGCCCCGAGCTCCTACGAGCAGTACTTC.